This T cell receptor beta chain was captured in a study of T cells after yellow fever vaccination. Findings of the study overall: The secondary response peaked faster, at day 5 versus 15, but was weaker. Abundant clonotypes (contaminants from the bulk population) could be present in FACS-sorted repertoires. Reappearance after the booster was seen for most primary-vaccination clones, at 95% to 97% CD4 and roughly 90% CD8.

This clonotype has a handful of counts. Antigen: not known. 5'RACE template switching added a universal primer site and UMIs to TCR cDNA. MiXCR, applied by TCRdb to the 5' RACE reads, yields one record per CDR3 protein. This sample has hundreds of thousands of distinct CDR3 sequences, with approximately 13% found just once. The germline V gene encodes CDR1 SNHLY and CDR2 FYNNEI. CDR3 length equals 13 residues. Trimming left V 7 bases short and J 9 bases short, with 19 bases between. Sequenced material: PBMCs, taken on the day of the yellow fever booster vaccination. The TCR originated in a man in his thirties or forties who received the YFV17D yellow fever vaccine. V and J are TRBV2 and TRBJ2-7; a possible D gene is TRBD2 (6 bases). CDR3: CASTTLPGTSQYF. CDR3 DNA: TGTGCCAGCACCACGTTACCAGGGACTTCGCAGTACTTC.